This T cell receptor (beta chain) was found in a study of cytomegalovirus exposure and HLA in healthy donors (dated by TCRdb to about 2017). General notes on the study: The approximately 710 repertoires of the first cohort and the roughly 110 validation repertoires were produced on the same platform, according to a later analysis. The study aimed to test whether cataloging public T cell receptors could reveal signatures of past pathogen exposure. Besides the first cohort of 550 to 750 subjects, a separate validation cohort made up of roughly 120 different subjects was used. High-throughput TCR immunosequencing, statistical association of individual TCRs with disease status, and machine learning were combined to predict cytomegalovirus infection status.

The CDR3 goes from the cysteine to the phenylalanine over 11 residues. Just the 33-base CDR3 DNA is kept, in frame starting at base 1. V was cut back by 6 bases and J by 7 bases, leaving a gap of 7 bases between them. As encoded in the germline V gene, CDR1 is MNHNS while CDR2 is SASEGT. The investigation overall reported the following: The validation cohort had no HLA typing available for a later analysis, so co-occurrence within that cohort was assessed over all 130 or so repertoires. The authors suggested that the approach could potentially be generalized to other disease states and immunological phenotypes. The classifier was reported to diagnose cytomegalovirus status with high specificity and sensitivity in both the original and validation cohorts. While some public TCRs were present in many individuals, most TCR sequences turned up only very rarely across donors. In vitro tests confirmed that three of the cytomegalovirus-associated TCR beta chains recognize cytomegalovirus antigens. Of the cluster scores, 85% to 95% were above 0 in a later analysis, which found that TCRs clustered in the first cohort also tended to co-occur in the roughly 130 validation repertoires. The study gave a list of 150 to 200 TCR beta chains associated with cytomegalovirus.

The donors were included in the validation cohort of some 110 subjects, a group kept apart from the roughly 610-subject first cohort. This clone has more than one count but fewer than ten. What this receptor recognizes is not known. No qualities accompany the bases; no much larger clone lies one base away. The library came from the immunoSEQ multiplex PCR assay. The original methods were these. A statistical classification framework was developed to diagnose cytomegalovirus status using the catalog of TCR beta chain sequences. TCRdb's version of the immuneACCESS table is confined to in-frame rearrangements and falls short of the full clone set. An unresolved V gene accounts for under half of the shortfall where checked; the remainder is of unknown origin. V and J calls plus clone size are reproduced from that table; the DNA served to infer D and trimming. In all, the sample holds 90,000 to 150,000 clones, and 88% of those were seen once. The ten largest clones add up to 1.5% to 2% of the sample.

The rearrangement joined TRBV6-1 to TRBJ1-5; the D gene identity is not certain. The receptor's source is a man aged 18-30 years in good health and CMV-seronegative. The sequenced sample was PBMCs. The sequence in DNA is TGTGCCAGCAGGCGCGGCCAGCCCCAGCATTTT. Its coded protein is CASRRGQPQHF.